This TCR beta chain was sequenced during a study of T cell repertoires in aging, cancer and after chemotherapy. The V gene's germline CDR1 is SQVTM and CDR2 ANQGSEA. V was pared by 7 bases and J by 1 base, with 5 bases of the junction left unmatched. This CDR3 comprises 16 residues. TRB rearrangements spanning V, D and J were amplified using mixed TRB-A/B primers. TCRdb recomputed calls from the multiplex PCR reads with MiXCR, one row per CDR3 protein. This table has 20,000 or so distinct CDR3 sequences, less than 45% appearing once. Amplification of TCR beta used genomic DNA extracted from peripheral blood.

The sequence came from a human donor with a solid tumor. The genes are TRBV29-1 and TRBJ2-3; 16 nucleotides line up with TRBD2. Sequenced input: blood. The CDR3 coding sequence is TGCAGCGCGACAGGGACTAGCGGGGGGGGCACAGATACGCAGTATTTT. Encoded protein: CSATGTSGGGTDTQYF.